Below are 9 T cell receptor beta chains sequenced from a single sample in a study of glioma-infiltrating T cells. Using RNA template, CDR3s of TCR alpha and beta were amplified with iRepertoire arm-PCR. TCRdb independently ran MiXCR on the multiplex PCR reads; one entry per CDR3 protein. The table includes roughly 100,000 distinct CDR3 sequences, approximately 39% detected once. Material for sequencing was glioma tissue, nonneoplastic brain tissue, or PBMCs (not recorded which). These receptors were obtained from a human donor with low-grade glioma or glioblastoma, undergoing nonglioma brain surgery, or in good health (not recorded which).

This clonotype was seen only once. The chain carries TRBV7-2 and TRBJ2-2; 8 bases are a match to TRBD1. Germline V CDR1 and CDR2: SGHTA, FQGNSA. This CDR3 has 14 residues. Here the CDR3 reads CVSSFNRGTGELFF. The CDR3 region has the DNA TGTGTTAGCAGCTTTAACAGGGGGACCGGGGAGCTGTTTTTT.

This clonotype was counted at least ten times. J is TRBJ2-4 and V is TRBV19; no clear D. CDR3 length equals 16 residues. V was pared by 5 bases and J by 0 bases, with 14 bases between. Germline lookup yields CDR1 LNHDA and CDR2 SQIVND (reference sequence). CDR3 loop: CASSLPSIGAKNIQYF. The CDR3 DNA follows: TGTGCCAGTAGTCTCCCTTCGATCGGAGCCAAAAACATTCAGTACTTC. Based on the CDR3 plus reference TRBV19 and TRBJ2-4, the full variable domain is DGGITQSPKYLFRKEGQNVTLSCEQNLNHDAMYWYRQDPGQGLRLIYYSQIVNDFQKGDIAEGYSVSREKKESFPLTVTSAQKNPTAFYLCASSLPSIGAKNIQYFGAGTRLSVL.

This clonotype was recorded many times. The chain combines TRBV7-2 with TRBJ2-5, with D possibly matching TRBD2 (6 bases). The germline gives CDR1 SGHTA, CDR2 FQGNSA. V lost 4 bases to trimming and J lost 5 bases, with 20 bases between them. The CDR3 spans 16 residues. CDR3: CASSSLGRRGMETQYF. The CDR3 region has the DNA TGTGCCAGCAGCTCCCTAGGTCGGAGGGGAATGGAGACCCAGTACTTC.

As concerns this clonotype: One end of the junction does not line up with germline, which may come from a read error. V usage is TRBV7-2 and J usage is TRBJ1-1, with D possibly TRBD1 on 5 matching bases. The germline gives CDR1 SGHTA, CDR2 FQGNSA. CDR3 length equals 15 residues. The CDR3 coding sequence is TGTGACAGCAGCACTACTAGCGGGGGATACAATGAGCAGTTCTTT. Its translation is CDSSTTSGGYNEQFF.

About this clonotype itself: Since a much larger clone is just one base distant, this may be a read error. The chain joins TRBV18 to TRBJ2-7; D is perhaps TRBD1 or TRBD2 (6 bases each). CDR1 KGHSH and CDR2 LQKENI come from the germline V gene. The length of the CDR3 is 13 residues. Trimming stripped 0 bases from V and 6 bases from J, with 9 bases between. The CDR3 region is CASSPPGGTEQYF. The CDR3 bases are TGTGCCAGCTCACCACCGGGGGGCACCGAGCAGTACTTC.

The chain combines TRBV6-2 or TRBV6-3 with TRBJ2-7; D is ambiguous. Trimming took 3 bases from V and 8 from J, leaving 20 bases between them. Looked up from germline, CDR1 is MNHEY and CDR2 is SVGEGT. The CDR3 has 15 amino acids. For the CDR3, the DNA is TGTGCCAGCAGTTATGCCCGTGGCTCTCTCAACAAGCAGTACTTC. Its translation is CASSYARGSLNKQYF.

This clonotype has just one count. The junction does not match germline at one end; this may be a read error. The CDR3 here is CANSLAAGATFEQFF. The CDR3 region has the DNA TGTGCCAACAGCTTAGCAGCAGGGGCGACTTTCGAGCAGTTCTTC. The chain recombines TRBV7-2 with TRBJ2-1; TRBD1 might be the D (6 bases). The CDR3 runs 15 residues. Germline loops: CDR1 SGHTA, CDR2 FQGNSA.

This clonotype appeared many times. This sequence joins TRBV5-1 and TRBJ2-1, with D tentatively TRBD1 (6 bases). With 0 bases removed from V and 8 bases from J, the gap between germline ends came to 15 bases. CDR1 is SGHRS and CDR2 is YFSETQ in the germline V gene. The CDR3 sequence is 15 residues long. CDR3 sequence: CASSLVGQGLDEQFF. Written as DNA, the CDR3 is TGCGCCAGCAGCTTGGTAGGTCAGGGGCTCGATGAGCAGTTCTTC.

The J gene is TRBJ2-5, the V gene TRBV5-1, with D maybe TRBD1 (5 bases). The CDR3 has 15 amino acids. With 1 base removed from V and 7 bases from J, the gap between germline ends came to 17 bases. CDR1 SGHRS and CDR2 YFSETQ come from the germline V gene. CDR3 loop: CASSLQGPPRGTQYF. For the CDR3, the DNA is TGCGCCAGCAGCTTGCAGGGCCCACCCCGTGGGACCCAGTACTTC.